The clone carrying this T cell receptor (beta chain) was observed a single time. Generated by immunoSEQ multiplex PCR, the TCRdb table keeps only in-frame clones and is missing some. The sample has 43,000 or so clones; less than 95% are singletons. The data belong to a study of preoperative IRX-2 immunotherapy in early breast cancer. Treatment indicated: preoperative locoregional IRX-2 cytokine immunotherapy. Samples came from a phase Ib trial of preoperative locoregional IRX-2 cytokine immunotherapy. Trimming cost V 4 bases and J 3 bases, with 10 bases left between them. This CDR3 contains 13 residues. Germline lookup yields CDR1 LNHDA and CDR2 SQIVND (reference sequence).

V is TRBV19 and J is TRBJ2-7; no firm D call. The sample was tumor tissue, taken after IRX-2 immunotherapy. The sequence was obtained from a human donor with breast cancer. CDR3 in amino acids: CASSRGSHYEQYF. The CDR3 DNA reads as TGTGCCAGTAGTAGAGGCAGCCACTACGAGCAGTACTTC.